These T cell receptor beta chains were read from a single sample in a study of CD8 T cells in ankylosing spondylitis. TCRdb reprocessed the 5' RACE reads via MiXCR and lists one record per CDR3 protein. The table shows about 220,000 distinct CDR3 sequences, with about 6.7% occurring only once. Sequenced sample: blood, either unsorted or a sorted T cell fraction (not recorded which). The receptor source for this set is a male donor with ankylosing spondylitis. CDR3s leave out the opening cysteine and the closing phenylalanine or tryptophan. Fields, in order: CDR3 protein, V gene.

CDR3: ASTHGGTEGKY
V: TRBV7-9

CDR3: ASSSRQGRRDTQY
V: TRBV5-1

CDR3: SVEGPSSYEQY
V: TRBV29-1

CDR3: ASSLGRRNTDTQY
V: TRBV7-8

CDR3: ASSYPPGGSDYEQY
V: TRBV6-5

CDR3: ASSLQLPNEQF
V: TRBV5-4

CDR3: ASSHWDQTYNEQF
V: TRBV23-1

CDR3: ASSFGLAGHNEQF
V: TRBV12-3/TRBV12-4

CDR3: ASSLAGLAGYEQY
V: TRBV7-8

CDR3: ASSSSDRNTGELF
V: TRBV11-2

CDR3: ASIFLSSGELF
V: TRBV5-6

CDR3: ASRFGGVGTEAF
V: TRBV7-9

CDR3: ASVTTAGEQF
V: TRBV6-2/TRBV6-3

CDR3: ASSPGLAGPRDTQY
V: TRBV3-1